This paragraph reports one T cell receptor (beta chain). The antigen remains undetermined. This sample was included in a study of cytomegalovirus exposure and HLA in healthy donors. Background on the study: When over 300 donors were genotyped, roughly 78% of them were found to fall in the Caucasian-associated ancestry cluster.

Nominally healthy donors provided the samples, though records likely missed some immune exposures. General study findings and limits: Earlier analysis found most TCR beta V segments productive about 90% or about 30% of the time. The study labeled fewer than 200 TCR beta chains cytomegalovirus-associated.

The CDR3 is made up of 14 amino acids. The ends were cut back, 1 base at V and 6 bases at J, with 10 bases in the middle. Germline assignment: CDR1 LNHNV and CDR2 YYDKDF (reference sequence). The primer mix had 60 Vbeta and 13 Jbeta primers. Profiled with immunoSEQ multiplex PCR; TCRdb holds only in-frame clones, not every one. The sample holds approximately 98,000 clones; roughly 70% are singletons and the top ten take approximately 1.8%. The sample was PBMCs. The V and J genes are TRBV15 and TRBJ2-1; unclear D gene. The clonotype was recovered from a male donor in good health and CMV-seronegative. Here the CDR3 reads CATSRGQALNEQFF. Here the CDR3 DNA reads TGTGCCACCAGCAGAGGGCAGGCTCTCAATGAGCAGTTCTTC.